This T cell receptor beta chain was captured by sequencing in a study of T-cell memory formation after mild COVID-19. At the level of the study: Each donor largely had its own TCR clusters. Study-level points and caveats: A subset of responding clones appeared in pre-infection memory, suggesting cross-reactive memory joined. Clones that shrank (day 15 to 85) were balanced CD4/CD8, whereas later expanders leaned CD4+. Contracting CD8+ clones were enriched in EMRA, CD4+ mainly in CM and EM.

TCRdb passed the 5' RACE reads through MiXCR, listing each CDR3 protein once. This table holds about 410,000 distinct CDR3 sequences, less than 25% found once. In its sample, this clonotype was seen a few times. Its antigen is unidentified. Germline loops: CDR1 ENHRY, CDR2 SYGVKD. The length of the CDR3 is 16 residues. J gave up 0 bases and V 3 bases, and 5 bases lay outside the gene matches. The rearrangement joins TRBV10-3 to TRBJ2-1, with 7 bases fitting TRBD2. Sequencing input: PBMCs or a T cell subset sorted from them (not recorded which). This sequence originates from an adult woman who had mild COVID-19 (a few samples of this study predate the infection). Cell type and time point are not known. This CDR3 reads CAISDDGGSSYNEQFF. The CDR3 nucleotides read TGTGCCATCAGTGATGACGGCGGGAGCTCCTACAATGAGCAGTTCTTC.